The present TCR beta chain was sequenced within a study of blood T cells in healthy people across ages. Notes on this clonotype: Its antigen is still unknown.

Study results and caveats: There was a strong correlation between TCR beta diversity and naive T cell percentage.

V lost 6 bases, J lost 1 base, and 9 bases lay in between. The CDR3 contains 13 residues. Alongside a J-beta primer mix, a sample-barcoded 5' primer served in a second PCR lasting roughly 7 to 11 cycles. TCRdb processed the 5' RACE reads anew with MiXCR; each CDR3 protein has one entry. This table holds about 730,000 distinct CDR3 sequences, about 42% found once. The sequenced material came from blood. The sequence was obtained from a woman in her fifties or sixties in good health. The rearrangement links TRBV12-3 or TRBV12-4 to TRBJ1-1; possible D gene TRBD1, 6 bases. Here the CDR3 reads CASRGQTNTEAFF. The CDR3 DNA follows: TGTGCCAGCAGAGGACAGACGAACACTGAAGCTTTCTTT.